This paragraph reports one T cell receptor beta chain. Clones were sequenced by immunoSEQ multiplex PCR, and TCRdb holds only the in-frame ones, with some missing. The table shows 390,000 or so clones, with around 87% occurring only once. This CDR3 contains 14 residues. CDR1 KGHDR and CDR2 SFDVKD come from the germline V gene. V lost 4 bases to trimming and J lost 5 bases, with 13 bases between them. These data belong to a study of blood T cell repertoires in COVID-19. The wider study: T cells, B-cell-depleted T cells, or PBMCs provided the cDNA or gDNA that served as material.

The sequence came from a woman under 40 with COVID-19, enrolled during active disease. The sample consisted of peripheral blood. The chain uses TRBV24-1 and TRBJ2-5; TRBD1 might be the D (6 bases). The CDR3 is CATSDLPGVETQYF. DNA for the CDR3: TGTGCCACCAGTGACCTCCCAGGGGTGGAGACCCAGTACTTC.